The T cell receptor beta chain under discussion was sequenced for a study of T cell repertoires in cytomegalovirus infection. Study information: It can be stated that public TCR beta signatures indicated CMV infection as well as a matching HLA type. General study points: Dominating the ex vivo response were HLA-C-restricted CMV-specific TCR beta clonotypes.

Germline trimming cut 4 bases from V and 2 bases from J; bases unmatched to any gene: 3. Germline CDR1 and CDR2: SGHVS and FNYEAQ. The CDR3 spans 15 residues. This clonotype appeared many times. Its matching antigen is unknown. One entry per CDR3 protein, called by TCRdb with MiXCR from the reads. The data show about 300,000 distinct CDR3 sequences, with approximately 10% seen just once and around 2.6% held by the top ten. This clonotype originated in a human donor in good health (CMV status not recorded). Some clones in this sample may be carry-over from other donors' samples. The material sequenced was PBMCs. The V and J genes are TRBV7-6 and TRBJ1-3; TRBD1 matches 9 bases. The CDR3 nucleotides read TGTGCCAGCAGCTCCGGGACAGGGCCTGGAAACACCATATATTTT. Translation: CASSSGTGPGNTIYF.